A single sample is the source of the 17 T cell receptor beta chains below, sequenced in a study of T cells in tumors after PD-1 blockade. The table came from immunoSEQ multiplex PCR; TCRdb's copy has only in-frame clones and leaves some out. The table lists some 48,000 clones, roughly 73% of them singletons. The starting material was PBMCs, obtained before anti-PD-1 treatment. The receptors here all came from a human donor with basal cell carcinoma.

This clone came up a few times. The chain links TRBV5-1 to TRBJ1-1; D gene unclear. The V end lost 0 bases, the J end lost 3 bases, and 9 bases lay between the germline ends. Per germline, CDR1 SGHRS and CDR2 YFSETQ. The CDR3 loop spans 14 amino acids. The CDR3 DNA reads as TGCGCCAGCAGCTTGGACGGTAGGGACACTGAAGCTTTCTTT. Encoded protein: CASSLDGRDTEAFF.

This chain uses TRBV5-1 with TRBJ2-2, with 10 bases matching TRBD2. CDR1 and CDR2 from the germline V gene are SGHRS and YFSETQ. Trimming took 3 bases from V and 6 from J; bases not matched to a gene: 8. This CDR3 is built from 16 residues. In DNA form, the CDR3 reads TGCGCCAGCAGCTACCCGGGACTAGCGTCCCCCGGGGAGCTGTTTTTT. Protein sequence: CASSYPGLASPGELFF.

This chain links TRBV9 with TRBJ2-7, with D unclear. The V and J ends lost 7 bases and 1 base respectively, with 18 bases between them. In germline, CDR1 is SGDLS, CDR2 YYNGEE. This CDR3 has 15 amino acids. CDR3 residues: CASPDGTIASYEQYF. The CDR3 DNA reads TGTGCCAGCCCCGACGGAACCATAGCATCCTACGAGCAGTACTTC.

This chain uses TRBV3-1 (or the pseudogene TRBV3-2) with TRBJ2-2, with a weak D call TRBD1 (5 bases). Trimming cost V 3 bases and J 3 bases, with 5 bases left between them. The CDR3 has 13 residues. Per germline, CDR1 LGHDT and CDR2 YNNKEL (reference sequence). The CDR3 DNA sequence: TGTGCCAGCAGCCACAGGGACACCGGGGAGCTGTTTTTT. Translated: CASSHRDTGELFF.

The genes are TRBV6-1 and TRBJ1-3; the D is unclear. V lost 2 bases and J lost 0, with 8 bases in between. The V gene's germline CDR1 is MNHNS and CDR2 SASEGT. The CDR3 has 15 residues. For the CDR3, the DNA is TGTGCCAGCAGTGAAATCGGGCTCTCTGGAAACACCATATATTTT. Translation: CASSEIGLSGNTIYF.

The chain couples TRBV12-3 or TRBV12-4 to TRBJ2-3; tentatively, D is TRBD2 (5 bases). CDR3 length equals 13 residues. With 8 bases removed from V and 2 bases from J, the gap between germline ends came to 11 bases. This CDR3 reads CASGLAITDTQYF. The CDR3 DNA reads TGTGCCAGCGGCCTAGCTATCACAGATACGCAGTATTTT.

A remark on this clone: At one of its ends the junction is not consistent with the germline gene, which may arise from a read error. The same CDR3 arises from other DNA sequences in this sample as well. This chain links TRBV29-1 with TRBJ1-2; D may be TRBD1 (6 bases). The CDR3 is 12 residues long. Germline lookup yields CDR1 SQVTM and CDR2 ANQGSEA. The CDR3 sequence: CSVEGGAAGYTF. DNA of the CDR3: TGCAGCGTCGAAGGGGGGGCCGCTGGCTACACCTTC.

The count of this clone is one. V usage is TRBV2 and J usage is TRBJ2-2; D tentatively reads TRBD1 or TRBD2 (5 bases each). The V and J ends lost 6 bases and 6 bases respectively, with 17 bases between them. The CDR3 runs 15 residues. Germline V gene data show CDR1 as SNHLY and CDR2 as FYNNEI. This CDR3 is CASSRGRNKPGELFF. The DNA of the CDR3 is TGTGCCAGCAGCCGGGGACGGAACAAACCCGGGGAGCTGTTTTTT.

The chain has TRBV28 and TRBJ2-4, with D tentatively TRBD1 or TRBD2 (5 bases each). Germline V gives CDR1 MDHEN, CDR2 SYDVKM. This CDR3 is built from 14 residues. Trimming shortened V by 3 bases and J by 2 bases, and 8 bases separated the two germline ends. CDR3 protein: CASSLGRTKNIQYF. Written as DNA, the CDR3 is TGTGCCAGCAGTTTGGGACGGACCAAAAACATTCAGTACTTC.

This chain links TRBV6-2 or TRBV6-3 with TRBJ2-2; 11 bases are shared with TRBD2. CDR3 size: 17 residues. Germline assignment: CDR1 MNHEY and CDR2 SVGEGT. V shed 6 bases and J 4 bases; nucleotides not matched to a gene: 10. The CDR3 loop is CASSPKRLAGGTGELFF. CDR3 DNA: TGTGCCAGCAGCCCTAAGCGGCTAGCGGGGGGCACCGGGGAGCTGTTTTTT.

CDR3 DNA sequence: TGTGCCAGCACTGTCGGGGGCACCTACGAGCAGTACTTC. This codes for CASTVGGTYEQYF. The rearrangement uses TRBV28 and TRBJ2-7, with D possibly called TRBD1 or TRBD2 (6 bases each). Germline CDR1 MDHEN, CDR2 SYDVKM. CDR3 length equals 13 residues. V lost 7 bases, J lost 2 bases, and 12 bases lay in between. The whole variable domain, filled in from reference TRBV28 and TRBJ2-7, reads DVKVTQSSRYLVKRTGEKVFLECVQDMDHENMFWYRQDPGLGLRLIYFSYDVKMKEKGDIPEGYSVSREKKERFSLILESASTNQTSMYLCASTVGGTYEQYFGPGTRLTVT.

The chain carries TRBV6-5 and TRBJ2-5; maybe TRBD2 (5 bases). The germline V gene encodes CDR1 MNHEY and CDR2 SVGAGI. V was pared by 6 bases and J by 7 bases, with 12 bases between. CDR3 size: 12 residues. The CDR3 DNA sequence: TGTGCCAGCAGCTTACTAGGAGGGACCCAGTACTTC. Amino acid sequence: CASSLLGGTQYF.

This rearrangement joins TRBV9 to TRBJ2-2; D ambiguous. Germline assignment: CDR1 SGDLS and CDR2 YYNGEE. The ends were cut back, 2 bases at V and 4 bases at J, with 6 bases in the middle. The CDR3 loop spans 13 amino acids. The CDR3 loop reads CASSVAFTGELFF. For the CDR3, the DNA is TGTGCCAGCAGCGTTGCCTTCACCGGGGAGCTGTTTTTT. The variable domain in full, completed from reference TRBV9 and TRBJ2-2, reads DSGVTQTPKHLITATGQRVTLRCSPRSGDLSVYWYQQSLDQGLQFLIQYYNGEERAKGNILERFSAQQFPDLHSELNLSSLELGDSALYFCASSVAFTGELFFGEGSRLTVL.

This chain links TRBV28 with TRBJ1-5; D gene uncertain. This CDR3 has 13 amino acids. CDR1 and CDR2 from the germline V gene are MDHEN and SYDVKM. The germline V and J ends were trimmed by 6 bases and 3 bases, with 9 bases remaining between them. The CDR3 region is CASSTAFNQPQHF. In DNA form, the CDR3 reads TGTGCCAGCAGCACGGCATTCAATCAGCCCCAGCATTTT.

This chain joins TRBV9 and TRBJ2-1; D gene ambiguous. V lost 3 bases to trimming and J lost 6 bases, with 10 bases between them. The germline V gene has CDR1 SGDLS and CDR2 YYNGEE. The CDR3 is made up of 13 amino acids. CDR3: CASSGDSSNEQFF. CDR3 nucleotides: TGTGCCAGCAGCGGGGATAGCTCCAATGAGCAGTTCTTC.

The CDR3 nucleotides read TGTGCCAGCAGACCCGGACAGGGGGACACCTACGAGCAGTACTTC. It is translated as CASRPGQGDTYEQYF. The V call is TRBV6-5, the J call TRBJ2-7, with 10 bases matching TRBD1. The CDR3 runs 15 residues. With V trimmed by 6 bases and J by 2 bases, 7 bases remained unmatched. Germline CDR1 reads MNHEY; CDR2 reads SVGAGI.

Concerning this clone itself: Other DNA sequences in the sample encode the same CDR3. The chain recombines TRBV2 with TRBJ1-5; D is unclear. CDR1 is SNHLY and CDR2 is FYNNEI in the germline V gene. V was clipped by 4 bases and J by 0 bases, with 7 bases between them. This CDR3 has 14 amino acids. The CDR3 protein is CASSGEYSNQPQHF. DNA of the CDR3: TGTGCCAGCAGTGGGGAGTATAGCAATCAGCCCCAGCATTTT.